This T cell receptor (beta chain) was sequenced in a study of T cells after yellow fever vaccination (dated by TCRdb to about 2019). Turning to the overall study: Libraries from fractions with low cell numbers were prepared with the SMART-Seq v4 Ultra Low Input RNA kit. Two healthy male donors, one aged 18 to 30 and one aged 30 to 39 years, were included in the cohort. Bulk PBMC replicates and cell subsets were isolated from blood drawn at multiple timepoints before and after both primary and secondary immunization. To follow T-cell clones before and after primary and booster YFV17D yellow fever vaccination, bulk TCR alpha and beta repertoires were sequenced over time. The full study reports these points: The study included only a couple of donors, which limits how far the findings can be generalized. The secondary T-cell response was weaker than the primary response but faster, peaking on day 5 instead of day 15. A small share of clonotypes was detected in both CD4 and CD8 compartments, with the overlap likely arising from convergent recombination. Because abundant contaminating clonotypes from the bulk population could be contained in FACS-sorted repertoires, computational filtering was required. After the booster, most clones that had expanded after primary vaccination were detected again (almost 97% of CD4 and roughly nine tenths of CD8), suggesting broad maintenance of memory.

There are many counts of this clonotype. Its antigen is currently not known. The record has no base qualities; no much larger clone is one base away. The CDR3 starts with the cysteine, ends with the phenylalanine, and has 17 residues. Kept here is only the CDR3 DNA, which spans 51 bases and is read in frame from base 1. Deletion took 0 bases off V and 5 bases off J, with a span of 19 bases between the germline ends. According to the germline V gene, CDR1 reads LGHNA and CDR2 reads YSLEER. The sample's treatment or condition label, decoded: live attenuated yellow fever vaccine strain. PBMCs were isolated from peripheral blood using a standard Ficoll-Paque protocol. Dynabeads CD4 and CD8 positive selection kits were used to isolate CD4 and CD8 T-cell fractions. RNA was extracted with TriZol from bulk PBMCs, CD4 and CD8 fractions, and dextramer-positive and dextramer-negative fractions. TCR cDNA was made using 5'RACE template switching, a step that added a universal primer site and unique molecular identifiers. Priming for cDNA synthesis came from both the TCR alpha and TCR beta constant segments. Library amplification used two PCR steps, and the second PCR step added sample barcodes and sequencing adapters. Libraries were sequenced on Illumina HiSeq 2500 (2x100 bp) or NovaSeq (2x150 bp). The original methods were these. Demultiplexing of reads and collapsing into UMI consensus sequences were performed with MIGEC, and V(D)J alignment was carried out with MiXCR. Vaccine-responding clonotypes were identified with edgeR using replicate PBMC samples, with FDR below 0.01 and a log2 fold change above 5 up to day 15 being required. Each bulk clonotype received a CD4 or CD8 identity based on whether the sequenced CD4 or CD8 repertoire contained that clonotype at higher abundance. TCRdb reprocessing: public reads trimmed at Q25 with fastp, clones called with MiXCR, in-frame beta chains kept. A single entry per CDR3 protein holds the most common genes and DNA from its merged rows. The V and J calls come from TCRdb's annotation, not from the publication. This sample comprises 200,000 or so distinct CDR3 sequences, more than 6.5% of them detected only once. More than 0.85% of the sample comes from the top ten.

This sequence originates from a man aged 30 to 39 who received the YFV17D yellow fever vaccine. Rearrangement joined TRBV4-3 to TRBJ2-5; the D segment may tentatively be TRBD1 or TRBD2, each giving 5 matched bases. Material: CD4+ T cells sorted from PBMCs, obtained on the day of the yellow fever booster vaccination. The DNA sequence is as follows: TGCGCCAGCAGCCAAGAGTGGGGATCACATTGGGGGGAGACCCAGTACTTC. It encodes CASSQEWGSHWGETQYF.